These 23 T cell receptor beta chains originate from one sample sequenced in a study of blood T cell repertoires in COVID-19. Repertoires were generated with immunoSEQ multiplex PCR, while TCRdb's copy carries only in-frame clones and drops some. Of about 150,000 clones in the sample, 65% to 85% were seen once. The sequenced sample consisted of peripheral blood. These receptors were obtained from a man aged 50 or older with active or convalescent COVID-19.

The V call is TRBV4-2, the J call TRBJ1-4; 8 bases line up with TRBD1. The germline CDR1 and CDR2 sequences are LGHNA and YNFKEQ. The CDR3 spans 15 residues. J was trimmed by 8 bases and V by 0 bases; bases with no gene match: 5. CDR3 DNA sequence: TGTGCCAGCAGCCAAGAACGACAGGGGACAGAAAAACTGTTTTTT. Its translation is CASSQERQGTEKLFF.

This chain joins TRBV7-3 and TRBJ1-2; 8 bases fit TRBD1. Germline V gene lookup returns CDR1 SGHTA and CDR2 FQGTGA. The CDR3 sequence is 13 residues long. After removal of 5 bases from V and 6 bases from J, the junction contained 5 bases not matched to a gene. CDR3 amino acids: CASSITGGDGYTF. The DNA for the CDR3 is TGTGCCAGCAGCATTACAGGGGGAGATGGCTACACCTTC.

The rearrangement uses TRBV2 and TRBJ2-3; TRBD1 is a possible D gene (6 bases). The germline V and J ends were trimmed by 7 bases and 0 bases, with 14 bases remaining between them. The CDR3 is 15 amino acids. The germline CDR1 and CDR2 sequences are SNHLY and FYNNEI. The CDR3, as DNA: TGTGCCAGCACCCTGGACAGATTTAGCACAGATACGCAGTATTTT. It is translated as CASTLDRFSTDTQYF. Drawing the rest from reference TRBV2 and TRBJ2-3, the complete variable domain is EPEVTQTPSHQVTQMGQEVILRCVPISNHLYFYWYRQILGQKVEFLVSFYNNEISEKSEIFDDQFSVERPDGSNFTLKIRSTKLEDSAMYFCASTLDRFSTDTQYFGPGTRLTVL.

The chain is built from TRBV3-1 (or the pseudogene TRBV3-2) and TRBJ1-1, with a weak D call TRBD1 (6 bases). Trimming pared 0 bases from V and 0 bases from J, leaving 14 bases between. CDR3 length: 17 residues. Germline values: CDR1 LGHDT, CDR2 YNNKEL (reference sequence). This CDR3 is CASSQDQTGTLNTEAFF. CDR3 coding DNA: TGTGCCAGCAGCCAAGATCAGACAGGAACACTGAACACTGAAGCTTTCTTT.

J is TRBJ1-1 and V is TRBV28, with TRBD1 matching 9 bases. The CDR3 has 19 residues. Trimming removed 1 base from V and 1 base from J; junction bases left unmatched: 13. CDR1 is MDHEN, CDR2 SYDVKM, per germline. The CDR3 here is CASSLYGFRDRVRNTEAFF. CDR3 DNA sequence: TGTGCCAGCAGTTTATACGGATTCCGGGACAGGGTTCGGAACACTGAAGCTTTCTTT.

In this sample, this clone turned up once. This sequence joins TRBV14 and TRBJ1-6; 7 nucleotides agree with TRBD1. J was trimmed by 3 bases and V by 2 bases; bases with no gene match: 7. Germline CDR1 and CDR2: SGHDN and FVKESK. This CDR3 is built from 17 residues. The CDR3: CASSQIGSGGYNSPLHF. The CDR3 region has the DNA TGTGCCAGCAGCCAAATAGGATCAGGGGGCTATAATTCACCCCTCCACTTT.

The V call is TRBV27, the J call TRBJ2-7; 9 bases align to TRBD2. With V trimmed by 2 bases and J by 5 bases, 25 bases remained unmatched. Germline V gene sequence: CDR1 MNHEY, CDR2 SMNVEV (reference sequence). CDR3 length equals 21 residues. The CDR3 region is CASSLVSLSAGFRGRAHEQYF. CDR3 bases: TGTGCCAGCAGTTTAGTTTCTTTATCGGCGGGATTCCGCGGGAGGGCACACGAGCAGTACTTC.

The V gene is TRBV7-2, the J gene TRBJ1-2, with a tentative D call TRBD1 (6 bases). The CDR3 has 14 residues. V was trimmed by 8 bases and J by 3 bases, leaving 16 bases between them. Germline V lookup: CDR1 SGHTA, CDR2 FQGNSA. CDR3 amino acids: CASRRRQDDYGYTF. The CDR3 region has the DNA TGTGCCAGCCGAAGACGACAGGACGACTATGGCTACACCTTC.

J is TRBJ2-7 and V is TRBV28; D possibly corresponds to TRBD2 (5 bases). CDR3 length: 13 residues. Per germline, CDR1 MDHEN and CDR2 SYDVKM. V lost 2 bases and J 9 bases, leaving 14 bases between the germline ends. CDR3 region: CASSLPHEGRQYF. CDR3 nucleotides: TGTGCCAGCAGTTTACCCCACGAAGGGAGGCAGTACTTC.

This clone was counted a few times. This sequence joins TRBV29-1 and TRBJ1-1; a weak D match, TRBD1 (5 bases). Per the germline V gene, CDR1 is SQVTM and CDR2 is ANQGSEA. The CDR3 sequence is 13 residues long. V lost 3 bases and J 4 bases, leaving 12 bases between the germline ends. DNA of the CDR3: TGCAGCGTTGAGGGGGGTGTGGGCACTGAAGCTTTCTTT. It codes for CSVEGGVGTEAFF.

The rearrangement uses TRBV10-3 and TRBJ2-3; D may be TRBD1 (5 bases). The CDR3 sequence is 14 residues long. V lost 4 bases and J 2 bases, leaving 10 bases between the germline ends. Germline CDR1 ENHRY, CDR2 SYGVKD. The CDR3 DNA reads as TGTGCCATCAGTGTGGCAGGGCCCACAGATACGCAGTATTTT. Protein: CAISVAGPTDTQYF.

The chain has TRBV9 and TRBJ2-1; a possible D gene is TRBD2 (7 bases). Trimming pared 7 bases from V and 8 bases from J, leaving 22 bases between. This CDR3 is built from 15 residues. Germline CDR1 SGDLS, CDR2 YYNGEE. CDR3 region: CASGGGGAGFDEQFF. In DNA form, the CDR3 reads TGTGCCAGCGGGGGGGGCGGAGCGGGTTTCGATGAGCAGTTCTTC.

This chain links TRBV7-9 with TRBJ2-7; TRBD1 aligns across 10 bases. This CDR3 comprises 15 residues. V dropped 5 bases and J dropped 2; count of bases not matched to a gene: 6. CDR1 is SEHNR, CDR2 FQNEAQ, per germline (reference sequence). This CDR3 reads CASSVGTGVTYEQYF. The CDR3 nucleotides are TGTGCCAGCAGCGTTGGGACAGGGGTTACCTACGAGCAGTACTTC.

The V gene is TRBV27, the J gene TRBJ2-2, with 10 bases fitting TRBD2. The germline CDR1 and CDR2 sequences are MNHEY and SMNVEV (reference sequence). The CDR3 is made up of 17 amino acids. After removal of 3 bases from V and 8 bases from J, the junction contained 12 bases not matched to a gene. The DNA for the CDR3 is TGTGCCAGCAGTTTTTTTAGCGGGAGGCCCCCCGAAGGGGAGCTGTTTTTT. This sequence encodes CASSFFSGRPPEGELFF.

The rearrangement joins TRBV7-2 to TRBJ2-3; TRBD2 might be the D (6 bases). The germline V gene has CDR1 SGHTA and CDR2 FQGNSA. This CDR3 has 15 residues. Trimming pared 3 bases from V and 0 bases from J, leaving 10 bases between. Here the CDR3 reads CASSFGGVSTDTQYF. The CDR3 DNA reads TGTGCCAGCAGCTTCGGCGGGGTAAGCACAGATACGCAGTATTTT.

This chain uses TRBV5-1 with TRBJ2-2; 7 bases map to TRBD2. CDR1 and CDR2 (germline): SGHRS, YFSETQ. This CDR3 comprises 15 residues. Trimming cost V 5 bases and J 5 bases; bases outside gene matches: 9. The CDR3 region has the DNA TGCGCCAGCAGTAAGGAGGGAGGGAGGACCGGGGAGCTGTTTTTT. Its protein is CASSKEGGRTGELFF.

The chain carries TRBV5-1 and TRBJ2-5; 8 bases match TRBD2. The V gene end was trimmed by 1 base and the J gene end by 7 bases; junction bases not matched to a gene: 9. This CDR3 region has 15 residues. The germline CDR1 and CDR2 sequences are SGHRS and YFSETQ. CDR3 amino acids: CASSLFSGSPGTQYF. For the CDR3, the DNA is TGCGCCAGCAGCTTGTTCAGCGGGAGTCCAGGGACCCAGTACTTC.

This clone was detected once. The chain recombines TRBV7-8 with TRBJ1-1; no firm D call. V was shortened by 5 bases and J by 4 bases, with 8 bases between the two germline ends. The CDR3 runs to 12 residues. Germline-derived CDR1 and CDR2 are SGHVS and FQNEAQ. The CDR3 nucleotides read TGTGCCAGCAGCCAATCCTTCACTGAAGCTTTCTTT. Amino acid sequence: CASSQSFTEAFF.

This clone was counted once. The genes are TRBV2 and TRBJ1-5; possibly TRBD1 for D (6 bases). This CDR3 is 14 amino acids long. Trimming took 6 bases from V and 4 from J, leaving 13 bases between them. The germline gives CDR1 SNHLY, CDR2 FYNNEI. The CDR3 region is CASRDLQGNQPQHF. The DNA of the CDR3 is TGTGCCAGCAGGGATTTACAGGGAAATCAGCCCCAGCATTTT.

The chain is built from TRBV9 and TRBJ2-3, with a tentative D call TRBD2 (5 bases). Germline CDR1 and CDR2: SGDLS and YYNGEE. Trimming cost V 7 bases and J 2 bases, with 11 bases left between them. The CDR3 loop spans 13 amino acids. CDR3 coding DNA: TGTGCCAGCGGGGAGCGTACCACAGATACGCAGTATTTT. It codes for CASGERTTDTQYF. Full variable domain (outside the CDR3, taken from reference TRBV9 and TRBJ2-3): DSGVTQTPKHLITATGQRVTLRCSPRSGDLSVYWYQQSLDQGLQFLIQYYNGEERAKGNILERFSAQQFPDLHSELNLSSLELGDSALYFCASGERTTDTQYFGPGTRLTVL.

The CDR3 nucleotides read TGCGCCAGCAGCTCCAATTTACTAGCGGGAGGACCCAATGAGCAGTTCTTC. Translated: CASSSNLLAGGPNEQFF. The V gene is TRBV5-1, the J gene TRBJ2-1; 12 bases map to TRBD2. Germline V gene data show CDR1 as SGHRS and CDR2 as YFSETQ. Germline trimming cut 3 bases from V and 6 bases from J; bases unmatched to any gene: 10. CDR3 length equals 17 residues. Full variable domain (missing parts from reference TRBV5-1 and TRBJ2-1): KAGVTQTPRYLIKTRGQQVTLSCSPISGHRSVSWYQQTPGQGLQFLFEYFSETQRNKGNFPGRFSGRQFSNSRSEMNVSTLELGDSALYLCASSSNLLAGGPNEQFFGPGTRLTVL.

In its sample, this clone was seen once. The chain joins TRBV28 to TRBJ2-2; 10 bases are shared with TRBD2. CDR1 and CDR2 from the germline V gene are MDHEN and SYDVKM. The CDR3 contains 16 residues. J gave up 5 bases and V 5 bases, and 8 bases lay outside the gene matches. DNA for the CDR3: TGTGCCAGCAGTCCGCCCGGACTAGCGGATACCGGGGAGCTGTTTTTT. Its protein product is CASSPPGLADTGELFF. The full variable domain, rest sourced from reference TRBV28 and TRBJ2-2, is DVKVTQSSRYLVKRTGEKVFLECVQDMDHENMFWYRQDPGLGLRLIYFSYDVKMKEKGDIPEGYSVSREKKERFSLILESASTNQTSMYLCASSPPGLADTGELFFGEGSRLTVL.

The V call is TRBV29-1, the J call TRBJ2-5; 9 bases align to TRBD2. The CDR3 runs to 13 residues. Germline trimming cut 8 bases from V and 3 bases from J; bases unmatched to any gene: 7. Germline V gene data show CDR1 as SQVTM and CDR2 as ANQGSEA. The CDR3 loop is CSLQTSGEETQYF. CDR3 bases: TGCAGCCTCCAGACTAGCGGAGAAGAGACCCAGTACTTC.